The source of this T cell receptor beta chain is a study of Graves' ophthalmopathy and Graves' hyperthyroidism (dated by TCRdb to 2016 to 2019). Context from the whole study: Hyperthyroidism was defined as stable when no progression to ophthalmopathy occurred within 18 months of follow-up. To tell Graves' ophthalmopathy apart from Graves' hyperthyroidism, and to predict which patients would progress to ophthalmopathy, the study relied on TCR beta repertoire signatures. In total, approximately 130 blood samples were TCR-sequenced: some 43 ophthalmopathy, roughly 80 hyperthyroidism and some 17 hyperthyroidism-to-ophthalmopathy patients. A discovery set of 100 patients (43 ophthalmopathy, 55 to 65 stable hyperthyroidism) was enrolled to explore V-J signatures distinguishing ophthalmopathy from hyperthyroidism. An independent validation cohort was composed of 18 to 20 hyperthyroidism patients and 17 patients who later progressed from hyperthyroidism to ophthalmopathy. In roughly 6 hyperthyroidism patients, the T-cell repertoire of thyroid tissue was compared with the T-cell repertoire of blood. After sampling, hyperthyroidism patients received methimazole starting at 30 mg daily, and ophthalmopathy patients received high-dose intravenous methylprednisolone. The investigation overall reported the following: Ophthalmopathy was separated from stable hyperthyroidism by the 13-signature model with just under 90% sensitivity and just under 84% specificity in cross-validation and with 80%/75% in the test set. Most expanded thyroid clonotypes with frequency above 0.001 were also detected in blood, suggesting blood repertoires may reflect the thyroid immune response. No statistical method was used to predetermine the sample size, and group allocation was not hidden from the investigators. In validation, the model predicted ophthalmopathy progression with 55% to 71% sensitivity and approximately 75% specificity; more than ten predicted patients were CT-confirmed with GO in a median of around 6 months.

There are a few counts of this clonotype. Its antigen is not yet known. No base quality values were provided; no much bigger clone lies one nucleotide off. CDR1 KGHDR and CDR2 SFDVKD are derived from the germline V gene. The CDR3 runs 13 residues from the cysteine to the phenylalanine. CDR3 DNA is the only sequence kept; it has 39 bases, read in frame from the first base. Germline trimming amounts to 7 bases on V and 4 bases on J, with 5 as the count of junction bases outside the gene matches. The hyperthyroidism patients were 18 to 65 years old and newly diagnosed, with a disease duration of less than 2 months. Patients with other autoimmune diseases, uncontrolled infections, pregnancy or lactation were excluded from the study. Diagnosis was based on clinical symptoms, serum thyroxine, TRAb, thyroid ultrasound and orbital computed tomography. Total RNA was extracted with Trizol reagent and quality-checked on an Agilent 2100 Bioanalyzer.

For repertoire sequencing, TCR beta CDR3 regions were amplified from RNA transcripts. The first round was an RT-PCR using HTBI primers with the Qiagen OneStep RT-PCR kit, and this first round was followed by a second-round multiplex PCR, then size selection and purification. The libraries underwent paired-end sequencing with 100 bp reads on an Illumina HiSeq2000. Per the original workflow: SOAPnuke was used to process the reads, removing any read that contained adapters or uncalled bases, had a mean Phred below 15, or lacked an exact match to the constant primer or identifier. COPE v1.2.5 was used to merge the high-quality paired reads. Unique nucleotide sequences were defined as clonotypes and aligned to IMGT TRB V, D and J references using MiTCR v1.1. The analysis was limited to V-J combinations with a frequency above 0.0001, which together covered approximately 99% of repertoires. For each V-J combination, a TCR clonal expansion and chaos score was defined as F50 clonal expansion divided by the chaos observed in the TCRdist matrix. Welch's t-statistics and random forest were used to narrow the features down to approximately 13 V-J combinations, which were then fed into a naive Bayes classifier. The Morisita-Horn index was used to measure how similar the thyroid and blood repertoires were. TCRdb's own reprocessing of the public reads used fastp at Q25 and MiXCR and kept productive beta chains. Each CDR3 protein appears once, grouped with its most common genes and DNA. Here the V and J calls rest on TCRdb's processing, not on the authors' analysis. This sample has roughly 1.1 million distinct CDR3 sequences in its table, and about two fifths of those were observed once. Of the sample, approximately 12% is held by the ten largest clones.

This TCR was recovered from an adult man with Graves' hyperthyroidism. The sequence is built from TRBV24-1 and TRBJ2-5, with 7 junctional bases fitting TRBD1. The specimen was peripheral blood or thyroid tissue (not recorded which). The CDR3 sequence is CATSSQGRETQYF. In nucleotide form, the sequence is TGTGCCACCAGCTCACAGGGGCGAGAGACCCAGTACTTC.